The rows below give T cell receptor beta chains drawn from one sample of a study of T cells in Graves' hyperthyroidism and ophthalmopathy. TCRdb independently ran MiXCR on the multiplex PCR reads; one entry per CDR3 protein. This table holds approximately 530,000 distinct CDR3 sequences, over 15% found once. The source material was blood. The receptors shown here come from a woman aged 18-29 years with Graves' hyperthyroidism. Both conserved end residues are part of each CDR3. D genes are given only for firm matches. Not every row has a clone size; where given, it reads once, few, many or a size class.

cdr3_aa cdr3_nt clone_size v_call cdr3_length j_call d_call
CASSLMASGSYEQYF TGTGCCAGCAGTTTAATGGCTAGCGGGTCCTACGAGCAGTACTTC many TRBV12-3/TRBV12-4 15 TRBJ2-7 TRBD2
CASSITHATSEYNEQFF TGTGCCAGTAGTATAACCCACGCGACTAGCGAGTACAATGAGCAGTTCTTC . TRBV19 17 TRBJ2-1 TRBD2
CASSYSRGGYEQFF TGTGCCAGCAGTTACTCGAGAGGGGGTTATGAGCAGTTCTTC . TRBV6-2/TRBV6-3 14 TRBJ2-1 .
CASSPDRRDLYEQYF TGTGCCAGCAGTCCAGACCGCCGGGACCTTTACGAGCAGTACTTC many TRBV2 15 TRBJ2-7 .
CASSKRVSDTEAFF TGTGCCAGTAGTAAAAGGGTATCGGACACTGAAGCTTTCTTT . TRBV19 14 TRBJ1-1 .
CASSPHRGEQYF TGTGCCAGCAGCCCCCACCGAGGGGAGCAGTACTTC . TRBV9 12 TRBJ2-7 .
CATSRVPRRVGYGYTF TGTGCCACCAGCAGAGTGCCCCGCAGGGTCGGCTATGGCTACACCTTC many TRBV15 16 TRBJ1-2 .
CSVLSSLNSYNEQFF TGCAGTGTCCTGAGCTCCCTAAATTCCTACAATGAGCAGTTCTTC many TRBV20-1 15 TRBJ2-1 .
CASSPTGGYTDTQYF TGTGCCAGCAGCCCGACAGGGGGATACACAGATACGCAGTATTTT many TRBV7-8 15 TRBJ2-3 TRBD1
CAWMGDEKLFF TGTGCCTGGATGGGAGATGAAAAACTGTTTTTT many TRBV30 11 TRBJ1-4 .
CASSEFSRSYEQYF TGTGCCAGCAGTGAATTTAGTCGATCCTACGAGCAGTACTTC many TRBV6-1 14 TRBJ2-7 .
CASSQGGGTSYNEQFF TGTGCCAGCAGCCAAGGAGGCGGGACCTCCTACAATGAGCAGTTCTTC many TRBV4-2 16 TRBJ2-1 .
CASSLSGSYNSPLHF TGTGCCAGCAGCTTAAGTGGCTCCTATAATTCACCCCTCCACTTT many TRBV7-3 15 TRBJ1-6 .
CATSRGRGLGLLNTGELFF TGTGCCACCAGCAGAGGCAGGGGGCTCGGTCTACTGAACACCGGGGAGCTGTTTTTT . TRBV15 19 TRBJ2-2 TRBD1
CSVRQGAGAEAFF TGCAGCGTTCGACAGGGGGCCGGCGCTGAAGCTTTCTTT . TRBV29-1 13 TRBJ1-1 TRBD1
CASSSLGSGGQETQYF TGTGCCAGCAGTTCCCTTGGGAGTGGTGGTCAAGAGACCCAGTACTTC . TRBV28 16 TRBJ2-5 .
CASSRPSQTGGKDSPLHF TGTGCCAGCAGCCGGCCTTCTCAGACAGGGGGCAAGGATTCACCCCTCCACTTT few TRBV6-1 18 TRBJ1-6 TRBD1
CASTGLGSLSATEAFF TGTGCCAGTACGGGTCTTGGGTCCCTCTCCGCCACTGAAGCTTTCTTT . TRBV19 16 TRBJ1-1 .
CAWSRSTSGSVTGELFF TGTGCCTGGAGTCGCTCGACTAGCGGGAGTGTCACCGGGGAGCTGTTTTTT . TRBV30 17 TRBJ2-2 TRBD2
CASSSDLGPGYTF TGTGCCAGCAGTTCCGACCTTGGGCCTGGCTACACCTTC . TRBV12-3/TRBV12-4 13 TRBJ1-2 .
CAWTPGAGSYGYTF TGTGCCTGGACCCCAGGGGCAGGGAGCTATGGCTACACCTTC few TRBV30 14 TRBJ1-2 .
CSANPGTANQPQRF TGCAGTGCTAACCCCGGGACAGCCAATCAGCCCCAGCGTTTT . TRBV20-1 14 TRBJ1-5 TRBD1
CASSLGNAGGNNEQFF TGTGCCAGCAGCTTAGGGAATGCGGGAGGCAACAATGAGCAGTTCTTC many TRBV7-2 16 TRBJ2-1 TRBD2
CASSLPTETNTEAFF TGCGCCAGCAGCCTACCTACAGAAACGAACACTGAAGCTTTCTTT . TRBV5-1 15 TRBJ1-1 .
CSARPTSGSGVTQYF TGCAGTGCTCGCCCGACTAGCGGGAGTGGGGTTACGCAGTATTTT many TRBV20-1 15 TRBJ2-3 TRBD2
CASSSIAGGPPDTQYF TGTGCCAGCAGCAGTATAGCGGGAGGGCCCCCAGATACGCAGTATTTT many TRBV7-2 16 TRBJ2-3 TRBD2
CASSLASSGAWQYF TGTGCCAGCAGCTTAGCCTCTAGCGGAGCTTGGCAGTACTTC many TRBV7-2 14 TRBJ2-7 TRBD2
CASSETSGRGGTQYF TGTGCCAGCAGTGAAACTAGCGGGAGGGGGGGTACGCAGTATTTT . TRBV6-1 15 TRBJ2-3 TRBD2
CASSLVGGAGNTEAFF TGCGCCAGCAGCTTGGTTGGGGGCGCTGGGAACACTGAAGCTTTCTTT many TRBV5-1 16 TRBJ1-1 .
CASSLVGRAEKLFF TGTGCCAGCAGTTTAGTCGGACGGGCTGAAAAACTGTTTTTT few TRBV27 14 TRBJ1-4 .
CSASDGIGTFQPQHF TGCAGTGCTAGTGACGGTATAGGGACGTTCCAGCCCCAGCATTTT . TRBV20-1 15 TRBJ1-5 .
CASSQQYEQYF TGTGCCAGCAGCCAACAGTACGAGCAGTACTTC few TRBV14 11 TRBJ2-7 .
CASSFNPASTEKLFF TGTGCCAGCAGTTTCAATCCAGCCTCCACCGAAAAACTGTTTTTT . TRBV27 15 TRBJ1-4 .
CATSRNVEAEQYF TGTGCCACCAGCAGAAACGTCGAGGCCGAGCAGTACTTC . TRBV15 13 TRBJ2-7 .
CASSPPSNDEQYF TGCGCCAGCAGCCCTCCCAGTAACGACGAGCAGTACTTC . TRBV4-1 13 TRBJ2-7 .
CASSFGTSADTQYF TGTGCCAGCAGCTTCGGGACTAGTGCAGATACGCAGTATTTT . TRBV7-2 14 TRBJ2-3 TRBD2
CASSLQGWSEAFF TGTGCCAGCAGCCTACAAGGTTGGTCTGAAGCTTTCTTT once TRBV7-9 13 TRBJ1-1 .
CATSPRGAGNTIYF TGTGCCACCAGCCCCCGGGGTGCTGGAAACACCATATATTTT many TRBV15 14 TRBJ1-3 .
CASSLAPGDMNTEAFF TGTGCCAGCAGCTTGGCGCCAGGGGACATGAACACTGAAGCTTTCTTT many TRBV5-6 16 TRBJ1-1 .
CASSLDPGGGYGYTF TGTGCCAGCAGCTTAGACCCAGGGGGAGGCTATGGCTACACCTTC few TRBV11-2 15 TRBJ1-2 TRBD1
CASSLSGGVRDTQYF TGTGCCAGCAGCTTAAGCGGGGGCGTCCGAGATACGCAGTATTTT few TRBV7-9 15 TRBJ2-3 TRBD2
CASSHPGRVYGYTF TGCGCCAGCAGCCATCCGGGCAGGGTCTATGGCTACACCTTC . TRBV4-3 14 TRBJ1-2 .
CASSQGTGKQGTEAFF TGTGCCAGCAGCCAAGGTACGGGCAAACAGGGGACTGAAGCTTTCTTT many TRBV3-1 16 TRBJ1-1 TRBD1
CASTEEGQGRVGELFF TGTGCCAGCACCGAGGAGGGACAGGGACGGGTCGGGGAGCTGTTTTTT . TRBV6-1 16 TRBJ2-2 TRBD1
CASSLGLFLAGPTYNEQFF TGTGCCAGCAGCTTAGGCCTTTTTTTGGCGGGGCCGACCTACAATGAGCAGTTCTTC few TRBV7-2 19 TRBJ2-1 .
CASSGLRYSGANVLTF TGTGCCAGCAGTGGGCTTCGGTACTCTGGGGCCAACGTCCTGACTTTC few TRBV27 16 TRBJ2-6 .
CASSLGQDNYGYTF TGTGCCAGCAGCTTAGGACAGGATAACTATGGCTACACCTTC many TRBV11-2 14 TRBJ1-2 .
CASSLTLPLGEQYF TGTGCCAGCAGCTTAACCCTCCCCTTAGGAGAGCAGTACTTC many TRBV7-9 14 TRBJ2-7 .
CASSQGTDEAFF TGCGCCAGCAGCCAGGGTACGGATGAAGCTTTCTTT few TRBV4-3 12 TRBJ1-1 .
CASSDGAANTEAFF TGCGCCAGCAGTGATGGCGCAGCGAACACTGAAGCTTTCTTT many TRBV10-2 14 TRBJ1-1 .